The TCR beta chain under discussion was sequenced for a study of control samples from healthy donors and cancer patients. As to this clone: Other DNA sequences from this sample encode an identical CDR3 as well.

Here immunoSEQ multiplex PCR was the method, and the copy in TCRdb shows in-frame clones only, minus some. The sample carries some 74,000 clones, 65% to 85% recorded once. Germline V CDR1 and CDR2: LGHDT, YNNKEL (reference sequence). This CDR3 is 15 amino acids long. The trim removed 1 base at V and 12 bases at J, leaving 5 bases unmatched. The chain combines TRBV3-1 (or the pseudogene TRBV3-2) with TRBJ2-1; 14 bases are a match to TRBD2. Sequencing was done on a sample of blood. The clonotype comes from a man aged 55-75 years in good health. The CDR3 spells CASSQGLAGGVGQFF. CDR3 DNA sequence: TGTGCCAGCAGCCAAGGACTAGCGGGAGGGGTGGGGCAGTTCTTC.